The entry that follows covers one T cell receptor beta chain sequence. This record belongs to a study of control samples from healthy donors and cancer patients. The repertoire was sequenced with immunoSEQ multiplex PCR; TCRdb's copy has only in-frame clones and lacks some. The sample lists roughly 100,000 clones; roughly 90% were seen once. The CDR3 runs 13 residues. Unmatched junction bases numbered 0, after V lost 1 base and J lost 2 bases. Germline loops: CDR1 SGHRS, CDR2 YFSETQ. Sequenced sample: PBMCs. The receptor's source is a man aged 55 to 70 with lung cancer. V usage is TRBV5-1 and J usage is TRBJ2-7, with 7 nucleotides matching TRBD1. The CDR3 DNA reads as TGCGCCAGCAGCTTGACAGGGGCCTACGAGCAGTACGTC. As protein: CASSLTGAYEQYV.